The 24 T cell receptor beta chains presented below share a single source sample, sequenced in a study of blood T cell repertoires in COVID-19 (TCRdb year 2020). Library generation was performed with the immunoSEQ multiplex PCR assay. The immuneACCESS repertoire file appears here via TCRdb, limited to in-frame rearrangements. These files lack a portion of the clones; in checked studies, under half of the deficit traces to unresolved V genes, and the cause of the others is not known. This sample is represented by 350,000 to 450,000 clones; around 88% of them were singletons. Under 8.5% of the sample lies in the top ten. Sequencing was done on a sample of peripheral blood. These receptors were obtained from a woman aged 55-69 years with COVID-19, enrolled during active disease.

In this sample, this clone turned up a few times. The chain carries TRBV7-8 and TRBJ2-3, with 7 bases matching TRBD2. Germline V gene lookup returns CDR1 SGHVS and CDR2 FQNEAQ. This CDR3 contains 13 residues. Trimming took 3 bases from V and 5 from J; bases not matched to a gene: 2. CDR3 coding DNA: TGTGCCAGCAGCTTTGGGGGGGAAGATACGCAGTATTTT. Translation: CASSFGGEDTQYF.

This clone was observed once. This chain links TRBV6-1 with TRBJ1-1; 7 nucleotides agree with TRBD1. The V gene's germline CDR1 is MNHNS and CDR2 SASEGT. This CDR3 spans 16 amino acids. V trimming: 1 base; J trimming: 3 bases; junction bases outside the gene matches: 8. CDR3 residues: CASSEVIDRVDTEAFF. The CDR3 DNA reads as TGTGCCAGCAGTGAAGTTATCGACAGGGTAGACACTGAAGCTTTCTTT.

A few counts support this clone. The V call is TRBV5-1, the J call TRBJ2-2; 11 positions match TRBD1. Germline lookup yields CDR1 SGHRS and CDR2 YFSETQ. This CDR3 is built from 15 residues. V lost 6 bases, J lost 4 bases, and 5 bases stayed unmatched. CDR3 in DNA: TGCGCCAGCATCGCCGGGACAGGGGGCACCGGGGAGCTGTTTTTT. As protein: CASIAGTGGTGELFF.

As for this clone: The identical CDR3 is also encoded by other nucleotide sequences in the sample. This chain connects TRBV4-1 to TRBJ1-2; D unresolved. Germline V gene sequence: CDR1 MGHRA, CDR2 YSYEKL. This CDR3 has 14 residues. V lost 2 bases and J lost 2, with 9 bases in between. This chain's CDR3 is CASSQRGGNYGYTF. The CDR3 bases are TGCGCCAGCAGCCAAAGAGGCGGAAACTATGGCTACACCTTC.

This clone was detected only a few times. The rearrangement uses TRBV30 and TRBJ1-5, with 7 nucleotides matching TRBD1. The CDR3 runs 14 residues. V shed 4 bases and J 9 bases; nucleotides not matched to a gene: 12. Germline assignment: CDR1 GTSNPN and CDR2 SVGIG (reference sequence). CDR3 sequence: CAWTRDSGRGPQHF. The CDR3 nucleotides read TGTGCCTGGACTAGGGACAGCGGACGTGGGCCCCAGCATTTT.

The genes are TRBV6-5 and TRBJ1-5, with unresolved D. Germline lookup yields CDR1 MNHEY and CDR2 SVGAGI. V lost 6 bases and J lost 3, with 6 bases in between. CDR3 length: 12 amino acids. CDR3 region: CASRRHNQPQHF. In DNA, the CDR3 is TGTGCCAGCAGGCGTCACAATCAGCCCCAGCATTTT.

This clone was detected only a few times. The rearrangement uses TRBV9 and TRBJ1-3; D uncertain. Germline CDR1 reads SGDLS; CDR2 reads YYNGEE. V was clipped by 3 bases and J by 0 bases, with 10 bases between them. This CDR3 spans 15 amino acids. The CDR3 DNA reads TGTGCCAGCAGCGCTAAACAGTACTCTGGAAACACCATATATTTT. Translated, it gives CASSAKQYSGNTIYF.

The chain carries TRBV18 and TRBJ1-2; TRBD1 might be the D (5 bases). The germline V gene encodes CDR1 KGHSH and CDR2 LQKENI. The CDR3 totals 19 residues. V lost 0 bases and J 4 bases, leaving 24 bases between the germline ends. The CDR3 loop is CASSPPISAGRTRFYGYTF. CDR3 nucleotide sequence: TGTGCCAGCTCACCACCGATTTCGGCGGGACGGACCCGTTTCTATGGCTACACCTTC.

V gene TRBV7-3 combines with J gene TRBJ1-2, with 8 positions matching TRBD1. Germline V gene lookup returns CDR1 SGHTA and CDR2 FQGTGA. Trimming removed 4 bases from V and 7 bases from J; junction bases left unmatched: 5. This CDR3 comprises 13 residues. The CDR3: CASSSMTGAGYTF. The CDR3 DNA follows: TGTGCCAGCAGCTCTATGACAGGGGCTGGCTACACCTTC.

The chain uses TRBV9 and TRBJ2-2; 7 nucleotides line up with TRBD2. Germline V gives CDR1 SGDLS, CDR2 YYNGEE. CDR3 size: 15 residues. With V trimmed by 2 bases and J by 2 bases, 3 bases remained unmatched. CDR3 bases: TGTGCCAGCAGCGTCTGGGGGGGAAACACCGGGGAGCTGTTTTTT. This codes for CASSVWGGNTGELFF.

This sequence joins TRBV5-6 and TRBJ1-1; D is undetermined. The CDR3 has 13 residues. Germline loops: CDR1 SGHDT, CDR2 YYEEEE. Trimming cost V 0 bases and J 4 bases, with 7 bases left between them. As DNA, the CDR3 is TGTGCCAGCAGCTTGGGGGCGGGCACTGAAGCTTTCTTT. Protein product: CASSLGAGTEAFF.

The V and J genes are TRBV6-6 and TRBJ2-3; 9 nucleotides line up with TRBD1. Germline CDR1 reads MNHNY; CDR2 reads SVGAGI (reference sequence). The CDR3 is 14 residues long. With 7 bases clipped from V and 4 bases from J, the junction kept 6 bases outside the gene matches. CDR3 amino acids: CASTRTGAADTQYF. The CDR3 bases are TGTGCCAGCACCAGGACAGGGGCGGCAGATACGCAGTATTTT.

The chain combines TRBV7-9 with TRBJ2-7; 7 bases match TRBD2. The CDR3 loop spans 17 amino acids. From germline, CDR1 is SEHNR and CDR2 FQNEAQ (reference sequence). With 1 base clipped from V and 5 bases from J, the junction kept 14 bases outside the gene matches. The CDR3 sequence: CASSLGVSSGTIDEQYF. The CDR3, as DNA: TGTGCCAGCAGCTTAGGGGTTTCTAGCGGAACTATCGACGAGCAGTACTTC.

Concerning this clone: This same CDR3 is encoded by further DNA sequences in the sample. The rearrangement links TRBV19 to TRBJ1-1; 9 bases are a match to TRBD1. Trimming at V came to 4 bases and at J to 1 base, leaving 4 bases not matched to a gene. This CDR3 contains 15 residues. Germline V gene sequence: CDR1 LNHDA, CDR2 SQIVND (reference sequence). CDR3 residues: CASSTGQGTNTEAFF. The CDR3, as DNA: TGTGCCAGTAGTACTGGACAGGGGACGAACACTGAAGCTTTCTTT.

This chain uses TRBV19 with TRBJ1-5; the D is unclear. The germline CDR1 and CDR2 sequences are LNHDA and SQIVND (reference sequence). The CDR3 loop spans 14 amino acids. V dropped 0 bases and J dropped 2 bases, with 5 bases sitting between them. This CDR3 is CASSIEAGNQPQHF. CDR3 bases: TGTGCCAGTAGTATAGAGGCTGGCAATCAGCCCCAGCATTTT.

The V call is TRBV6-1, the J call TRBJ2-7; TRBD2 is a possible D gene (6 bases). The germline V gene has CDR1 MNHNS and CDR2 SASEGT. The CDR3 runs to 13 residues. V was clipped by 2 bases and J by 7 bases, with 12 bases between them. CDR3: CASSELEGQEQYF. CDR3 DNA: TGTGCCAGCAGTGAATTGGAGGGGCAAGAGCAGTACTTC.

The V gene is TRBV6-5, the J gene TRBJ2-5, with D unclear. The V gene lost 6 bases and the J gene lost 1 base, with 15 bases spanning the gap. This CDR3 is built from 15 residues. Germline CDR1 reads MNHEY; CDR2 reads SVGAGI. CDR3 loop: CASRYTFGGQETQYF. In DNA, the CDR3 is TGTGCCAGCAGATACACTTTTGGCGGCCAAGAGACCCAGTACTTC.

In this sample, this clone turned up once. CDR3 protein: CASSQTGLPGANVLTF. CDR3 nucleotide sequence: TGTGCCAGCAGTCAGACAGGGCTACCTGGGGCCAACGTCCTGACTTTC. This chain connects TRBV28 to TRBJ2-6; 7 bases are a match to TRBD1. V lost 5 bases and J lost 2; bases outside the gene matches: 6. The CDR3 sequence is 16 residues long. Per the germline V gene, CDR1 is MDHEN and CDR2 is SYDVKM.

The J gene is TRBJ2-1, the V gene TRBV7-3, with 13 positions matching TRBD2. V trimming: 6 bases; J trimming: 5 bases; junction bases outside the gene matches: 7. The CDR3 length is 16 residues. Germline CDR1 reads SGHTA; CDR2 reads FQGTGA. The CDR3 DNA follows: TGTGCCAGCAGTAGAGGGGGGACTAGCGGGGACAATGAGCAGTTCTTC. This sequence encodes CASSRGGTSGDNEQFF.

CDR3: CASSASGALEAFF. Here the CDR3 DNA reads TGTGCCAGCAGTGCTTCAGGGGCTCTTGAAGCTTTCTTT. The V and J genes are TRBV2 and TRBJ1-1; possible D gene TRBD1, 6 bases. CDR1 SNHLY and CDR2 FYNNEI come from the germline V gene. Deletions cut 4 bases from V and 7 bases from J, with 13 bases between. The CDR3 runs 13 residues.

V and J are TRBV10-1 and TRBJ1-1; D is perhaps TRBD1 (5 bases). The CDR3 is 19 residues long. V gave up 0 bases and J gave up 4 bases, with 24 bases separating them. Germline assignment: CDR1 WNHNN and CDR2 SYGVQD (reference sequence). CDR3 nucleotide sequence: TGCGCCAGCAGTGAGTCGAGCAAGACTGGGCCGGGGGTGAGCACTGAAGCTTTCTTT. It codes for CASSESSKTGPGVSTEAFF.

The chain is built from TRBV2 and TRBJ2-5; D is ambiguous. The V and J ends lost 3 bases and 5 bases respectively, with 10 bases between them. Germline V gives CDR1 SNHLY, CDR2 FYNNEI. The CDR3 consists of 13 residues. In nucleotides, the CDR3 is TGTGCCAGCAGTGACAGGCAAAGGGAGACCCAGTACTTC. Translation gives CASSDRQRETQYF.

This chain links TRBV19 with TRBJ1-5; tentatively, D is TRBD1 (5 bases). This CDR3 has 14 amino acids. Germline V gives CDR1 LNHDA, CDR2 SQIVND (reference sequence). V was shortened by 10 bases and J by 7 bases, with 20 bases between the two germline ends. In nucleotides, the CDR3 is TGTGCCATCAGTGGGGCAGGGTGGACGCAGCCCCAGCATTTT. Its translation: CAISGAGWTQPQHF.

The genes are TRBV10-1 and TRBJ1-4; D uncertain. CDR1 is WNHNN and CDR2 is SYGVQD in the germline V gene (reference sequence). The CDR3 sequence is 13 residues long. V was cut by 3 bases and J by 5 bases, with 7 bases left in between. In DNA, the CDR3 is TGCGCCAGCAGTGAACAGCCGAATGAAAAACTGTTTTTT. Its translation: CASSEQPNEKLFF.